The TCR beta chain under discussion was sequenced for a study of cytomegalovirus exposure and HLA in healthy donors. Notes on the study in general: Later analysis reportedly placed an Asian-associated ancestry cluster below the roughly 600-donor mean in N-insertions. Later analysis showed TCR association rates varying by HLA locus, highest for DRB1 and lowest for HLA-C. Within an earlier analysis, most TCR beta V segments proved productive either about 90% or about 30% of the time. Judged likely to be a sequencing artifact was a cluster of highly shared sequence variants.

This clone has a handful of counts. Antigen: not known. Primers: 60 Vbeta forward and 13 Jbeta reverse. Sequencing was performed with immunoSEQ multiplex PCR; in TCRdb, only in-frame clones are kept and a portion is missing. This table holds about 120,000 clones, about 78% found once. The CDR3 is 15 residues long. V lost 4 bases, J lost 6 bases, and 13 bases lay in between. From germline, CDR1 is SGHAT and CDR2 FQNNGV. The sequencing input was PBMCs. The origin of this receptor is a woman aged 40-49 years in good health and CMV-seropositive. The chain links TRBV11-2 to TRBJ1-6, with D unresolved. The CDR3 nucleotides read TGTGCCAGCAGCTCTAGCCGGCGTCTTAATTCACCCCTCCACTTT. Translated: CASSSSRRLNSPLHF.